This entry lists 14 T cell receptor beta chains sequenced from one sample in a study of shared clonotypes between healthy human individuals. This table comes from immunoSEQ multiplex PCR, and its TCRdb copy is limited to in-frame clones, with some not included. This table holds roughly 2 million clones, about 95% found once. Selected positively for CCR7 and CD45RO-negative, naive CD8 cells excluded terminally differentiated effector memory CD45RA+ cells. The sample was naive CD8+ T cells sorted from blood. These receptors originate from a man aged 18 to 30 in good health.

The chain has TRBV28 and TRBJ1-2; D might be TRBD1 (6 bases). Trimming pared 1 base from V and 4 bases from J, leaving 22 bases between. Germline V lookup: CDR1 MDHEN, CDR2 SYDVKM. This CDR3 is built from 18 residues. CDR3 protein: CASSLSLEDSLWGYGYTF. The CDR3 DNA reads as TGTGCCAGCAGTTTATCCCTCGAGGACAGCCTCTGGGGCTATGGCTACACCTTC.

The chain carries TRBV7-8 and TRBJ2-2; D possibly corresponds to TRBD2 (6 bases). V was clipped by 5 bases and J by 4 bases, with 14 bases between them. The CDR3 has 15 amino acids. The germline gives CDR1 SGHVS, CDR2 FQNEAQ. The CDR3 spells CASSEPGVSTGELFF. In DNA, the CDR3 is TGTGCCAGCAGCGAACCGGGAGTTAGCACCGGGGAGCTGTTTTTT.

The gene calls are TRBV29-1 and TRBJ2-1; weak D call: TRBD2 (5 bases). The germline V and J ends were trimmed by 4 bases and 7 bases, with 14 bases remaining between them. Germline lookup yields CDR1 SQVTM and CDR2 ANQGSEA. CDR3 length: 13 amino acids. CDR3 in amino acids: CSVVSTDYNEQFF. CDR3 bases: TGCAGCGTTGTCTCTACAGACTATAATGAGCAGTTCTTC.

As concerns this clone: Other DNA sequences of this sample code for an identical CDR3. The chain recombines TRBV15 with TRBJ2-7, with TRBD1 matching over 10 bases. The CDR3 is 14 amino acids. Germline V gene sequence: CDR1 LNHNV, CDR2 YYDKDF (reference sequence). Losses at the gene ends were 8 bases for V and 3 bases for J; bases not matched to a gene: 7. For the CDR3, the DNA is TGTGCCACCTCCCGGGACAGGGGTAGCTACGAGCAGTACTTC. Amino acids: CATSRDRGSYEQYF.

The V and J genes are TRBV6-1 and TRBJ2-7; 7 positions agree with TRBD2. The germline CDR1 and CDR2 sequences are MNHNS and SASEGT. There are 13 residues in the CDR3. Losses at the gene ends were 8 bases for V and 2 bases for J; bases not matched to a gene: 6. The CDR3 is CASVGRGTYEQYF. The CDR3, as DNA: TGTGCCAGCGTGGGGAGGGGCACCTACGAGCAGTACTTC.

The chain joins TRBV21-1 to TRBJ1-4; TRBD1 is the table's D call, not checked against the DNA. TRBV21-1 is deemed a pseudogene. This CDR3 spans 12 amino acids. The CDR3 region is CASSKVPGQGFF. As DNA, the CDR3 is TGTGCCAGCAGCAAAGTCCCAGGACAGGGATTTTTT.

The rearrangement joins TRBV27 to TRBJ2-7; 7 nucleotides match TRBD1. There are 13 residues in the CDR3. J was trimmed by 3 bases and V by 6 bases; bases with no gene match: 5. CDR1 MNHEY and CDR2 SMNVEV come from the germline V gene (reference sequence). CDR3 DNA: TGTGCCAGCAGAAGACAGGGTCGCTACGAGCAGTACTTC. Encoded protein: CASRRQGRYEQYF.

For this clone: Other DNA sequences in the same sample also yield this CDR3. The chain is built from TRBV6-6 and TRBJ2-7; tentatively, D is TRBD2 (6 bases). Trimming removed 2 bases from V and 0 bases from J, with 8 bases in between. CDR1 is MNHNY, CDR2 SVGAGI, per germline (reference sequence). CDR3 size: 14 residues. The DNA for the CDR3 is TGTGCCAGCAGTTACGGGGGGACCTCCTACGAGCAGTACTTC. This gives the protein CASSYGGTSYEQYF.

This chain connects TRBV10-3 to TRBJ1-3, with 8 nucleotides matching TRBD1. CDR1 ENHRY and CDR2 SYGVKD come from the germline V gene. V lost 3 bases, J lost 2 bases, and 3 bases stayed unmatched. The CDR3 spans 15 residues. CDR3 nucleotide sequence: TGTGCCATCAGTGATCCGACAGGGGCTGGAAACACCATATATTTT. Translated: CAISDPTGAGNTIYF.

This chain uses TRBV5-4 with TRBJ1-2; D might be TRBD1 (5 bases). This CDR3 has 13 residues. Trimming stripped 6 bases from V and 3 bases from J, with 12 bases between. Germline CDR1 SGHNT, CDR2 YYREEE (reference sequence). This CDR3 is CASKMTEDYGYTF. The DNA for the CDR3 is TGTGCCAGCAAAATGACAGAAGACTATGGCTACACCTTC.

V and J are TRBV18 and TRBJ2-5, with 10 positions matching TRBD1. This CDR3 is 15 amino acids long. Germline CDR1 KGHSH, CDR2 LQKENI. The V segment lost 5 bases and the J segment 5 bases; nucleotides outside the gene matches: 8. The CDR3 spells CASSSTGGASETQYF. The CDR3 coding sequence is TGTGCCAGCTCATCGACAGGGGGCGCTTCGGAGACCCAGTACTTC. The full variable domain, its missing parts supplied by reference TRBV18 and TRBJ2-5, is NAGVMQNPRHLVRRRGQEARLRCSPMKGHSHVYWYRQLPEEGLKFMVYLQKENIIDESGMPKERFSAEFPKEGPSILRIQQVVRGDSAAYFCASSSTGGASETQYFGPGTRLLVL.

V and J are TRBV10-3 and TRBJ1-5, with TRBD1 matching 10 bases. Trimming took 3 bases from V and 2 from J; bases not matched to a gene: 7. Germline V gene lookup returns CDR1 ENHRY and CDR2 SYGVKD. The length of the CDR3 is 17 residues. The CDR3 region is CAISDPGQGIGNQPQHF. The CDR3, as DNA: TGTGCCATCAGTGACCCGGGACAGGGGATTGGCAATCAGCCCCAGCATTTT.

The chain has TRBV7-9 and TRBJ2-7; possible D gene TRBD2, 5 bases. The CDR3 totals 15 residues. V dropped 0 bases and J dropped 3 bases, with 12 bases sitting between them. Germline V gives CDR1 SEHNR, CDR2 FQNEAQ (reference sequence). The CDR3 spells CASSLALGSFYEQYF. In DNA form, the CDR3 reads TGTGCCAGCAGCTTAGCGTTAGGGAGCTTCTACGAGCAGTACTTC.

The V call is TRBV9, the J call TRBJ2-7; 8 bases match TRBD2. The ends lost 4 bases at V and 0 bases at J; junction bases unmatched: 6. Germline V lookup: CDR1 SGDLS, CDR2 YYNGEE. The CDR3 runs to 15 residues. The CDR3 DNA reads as TGTGCCAGCAGCCCTTCGAGCGGGGGCTCCTACGAGCAGTACTTC. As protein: CASSPSSGGSYEQYF.